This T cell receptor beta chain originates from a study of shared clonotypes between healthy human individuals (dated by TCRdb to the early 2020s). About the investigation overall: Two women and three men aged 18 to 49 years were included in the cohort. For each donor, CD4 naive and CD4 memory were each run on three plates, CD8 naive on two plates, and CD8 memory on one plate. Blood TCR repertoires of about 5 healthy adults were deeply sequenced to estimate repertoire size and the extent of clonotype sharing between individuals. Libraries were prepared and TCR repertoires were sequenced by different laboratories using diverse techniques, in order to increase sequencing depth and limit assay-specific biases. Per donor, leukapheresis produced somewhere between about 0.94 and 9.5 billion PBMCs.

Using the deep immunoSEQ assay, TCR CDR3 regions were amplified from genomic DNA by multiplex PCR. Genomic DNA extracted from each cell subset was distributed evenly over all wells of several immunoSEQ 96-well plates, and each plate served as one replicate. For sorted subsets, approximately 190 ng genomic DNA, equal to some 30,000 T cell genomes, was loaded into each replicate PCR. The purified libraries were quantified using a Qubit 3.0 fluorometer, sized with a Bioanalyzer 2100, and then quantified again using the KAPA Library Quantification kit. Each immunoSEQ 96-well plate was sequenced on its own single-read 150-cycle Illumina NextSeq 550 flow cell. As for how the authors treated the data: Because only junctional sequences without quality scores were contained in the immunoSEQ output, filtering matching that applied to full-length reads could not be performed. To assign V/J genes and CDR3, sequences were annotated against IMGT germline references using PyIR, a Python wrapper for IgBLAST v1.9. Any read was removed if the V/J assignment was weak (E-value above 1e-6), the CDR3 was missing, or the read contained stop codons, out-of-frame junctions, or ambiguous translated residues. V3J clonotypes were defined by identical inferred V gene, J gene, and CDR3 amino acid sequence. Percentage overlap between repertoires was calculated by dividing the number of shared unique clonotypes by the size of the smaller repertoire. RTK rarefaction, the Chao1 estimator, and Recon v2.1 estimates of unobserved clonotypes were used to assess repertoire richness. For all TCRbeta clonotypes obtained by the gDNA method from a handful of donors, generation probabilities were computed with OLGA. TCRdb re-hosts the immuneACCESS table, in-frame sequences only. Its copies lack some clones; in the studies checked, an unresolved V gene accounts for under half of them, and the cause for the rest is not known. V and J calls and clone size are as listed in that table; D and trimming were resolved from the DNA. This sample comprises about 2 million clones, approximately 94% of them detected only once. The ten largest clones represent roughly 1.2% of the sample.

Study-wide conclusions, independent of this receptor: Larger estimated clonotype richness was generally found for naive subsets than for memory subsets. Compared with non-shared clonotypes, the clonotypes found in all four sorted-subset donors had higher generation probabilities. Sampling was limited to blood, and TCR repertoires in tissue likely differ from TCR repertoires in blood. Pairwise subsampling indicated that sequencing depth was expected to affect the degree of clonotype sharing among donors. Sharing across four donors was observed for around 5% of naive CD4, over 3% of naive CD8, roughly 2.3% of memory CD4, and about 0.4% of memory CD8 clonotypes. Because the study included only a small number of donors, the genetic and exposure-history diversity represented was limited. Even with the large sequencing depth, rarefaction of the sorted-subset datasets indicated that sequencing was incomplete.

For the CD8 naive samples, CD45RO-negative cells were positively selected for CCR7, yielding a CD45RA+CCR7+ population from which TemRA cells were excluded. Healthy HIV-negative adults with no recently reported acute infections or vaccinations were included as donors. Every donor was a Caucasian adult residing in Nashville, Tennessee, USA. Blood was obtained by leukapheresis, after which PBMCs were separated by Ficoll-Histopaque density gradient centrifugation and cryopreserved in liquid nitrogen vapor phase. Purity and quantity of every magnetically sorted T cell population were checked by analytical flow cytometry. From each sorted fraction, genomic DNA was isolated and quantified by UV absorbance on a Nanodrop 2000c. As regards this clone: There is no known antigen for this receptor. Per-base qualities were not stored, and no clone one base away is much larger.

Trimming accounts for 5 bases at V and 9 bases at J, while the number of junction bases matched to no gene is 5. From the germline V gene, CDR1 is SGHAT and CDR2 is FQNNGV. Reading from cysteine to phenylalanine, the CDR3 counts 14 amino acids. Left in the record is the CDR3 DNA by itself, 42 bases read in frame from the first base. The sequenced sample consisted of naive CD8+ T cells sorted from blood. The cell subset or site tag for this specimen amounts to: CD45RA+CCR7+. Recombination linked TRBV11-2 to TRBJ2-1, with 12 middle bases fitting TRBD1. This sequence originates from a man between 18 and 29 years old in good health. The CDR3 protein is CASSLGTGGVEQFF. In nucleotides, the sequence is TGTGCCAGCAGCCTCGGGACAGGGGGCGTTGAGCAGTTCTTC. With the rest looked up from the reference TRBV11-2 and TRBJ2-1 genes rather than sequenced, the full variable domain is EAGVAQSPRYKIIEKRQSVAFWCNPISGHATLYWYQQILGQGPKLLIQFQNNGVVDDSQLPKDRFSAERLKGVDSTLKIQPAKLEDSAVYLCASSLGTGGVEQFFGPGTRLTVL.